Listed here are 21 T cell receptor beta chains from one sample, sequenced in a study of cytomegalovirus exposure and HLA in healthy donors. With 60 Vbeta and 13 Jbeta primers, the PCR was carried out. Using immunoSEQ multiplex PCR, the repertoire was profiled, and TCRdb retains in-frame clones only, with some absent. The sample holds 100,000 to 150,000 clones, approximately 83% seen once. Source material: PBMCs. The receptors stem from a girl aged 2-10 years in good health and CMV-seronegative.

This sequence joins TRBV7-9 and TRBJ2-1, with TRBD2 matching over 7 bases. Per germline, CDR1 SEHNR and CDR2 FQNEAQ (reference sequence). Trimming took 5 bases from V and 6 from J; bases not matched to a gene: 10. CDR3 length: 15 residues. CDR3 DNA: TGTGCCAGCAGCCCGTTCGGTGGCGGGAGCAATGAGCAGTTCTTC. The encoded protein is CASSPFGGGSNEQFF.

The sample holds one count of this clone. J is TRBJ2-5 and V is TRBV25-1, with D maybe TRBD1 (5 bases). The V end lost 6 bases, the J end lost 3 bases, and 20 bases lay between the germline ends. CDR1 is MGHDK and CDR2 is SYGVNS in the germline V gene. The CDR3 length is 16 residues. The CDR3 DNA sequence: TGTGCCAGCAGCAAGTACGTGGCCGGCAGGGAAGAGACCCAGTACTTC. This sequence encodes CASSKYVAGREETQYF.

The chain links TRBV7-6 to TRBJ1-6; TRBD1 matches 9 bases. CDR3 size: 16 residues. The germline V gene encodes CDR1 SGHVS and CDR2 FNYEAQ. With 0 bases clipped from V and 7 bases from J, the junction kept 4 bases outside the gene matches. This chain's CDR3 is CASSLARTGANSPLHF. CDR3 nucleotides: TGTGCCAGCAGCTTAGCGCGGACAGGGGCCAATTCACCCCTCCACTTT. Variable domain in full (rest from reference TRBV7-6 and TRBJ1-6): GAGVSQSPRYKVTKRGQDVALRCDPISGHVSLYWYRQALGQGPEFLTYFNYEAQQDKSGLPNDRFSAERPEGSISTLTIQRTEQRDSAMYRCASSLARTGANSPLHFGNGTRLTVT.

The chain is built from TRBV18 and TRBJ1-2; possible D gene TRBD1, 5 bases. V lost 2 bases to trimming and J lost 7 bases, with 14 bases between them. There are 14 residues in the CDR3. The germline gives CDR1 KGHSH, CDR2 LQKENI. CDR3 in DNA: TGTGCCAGCTCACCAAATAGACAGACCGGTGGCTACACCTTC. Its translation: CASSPNRQTGGYTF.

The V call is TRBV7-3, the J call TRBJ1-2, with a weak D call TRBD1 (6 bases). V was cut by 4 bases and J by 4 bases, with 19 bases left in between. This CDR3 is built from 16 residues. CDR1 is SGHTA, CDR2 FQGTGA, per germline. The CDR3 DNA sequence: TGTGCCAGCAGCTCCATGGGGGGGGGCGCGAGCTATGGCTACACCTTC. Its protein is CASSSMGGGASYGYTF.

As concerns this clone: The same CDR3 arises from other DNA sequences in this sample as well. The CDR3 region is CASSHGLSVGEQYF. The DNA for the CDR3 is TGCGCCAGCAGCCATGGTCTATCGGTTGGCGAGCAGTACTTC. The V and J genes are TRBV4-1 and TRBJ2-7, with unresolved D. The CDR3 totals 14 residues. Between the trimmed V and J ends, which lost 3 bases and 6 bases, there was a span of 15 bases. CDR1 MGHRA and CDR2 YSYEKL come from the germline V gene.

V is TRBV30 and J is TRBJ2-2; TRBD1 matches at 10 bases. The CDR3 spans 14 residues. Trimming took 3 bases from V and 7 from J; bases not matched to a gene: 5. The germline CDR1 and CDR2 sequences are GTSNPN and SVGIG (reference sequence). The CDR3: CAWSLTGGGGELFF. In DNA form, the CDR3 reads TGTGCCTGGAGCCTGACAGGGGGCGGCGGGGAGCTGTTTTTT.

This chain joins TRBV10-3 and TRBJ2-1; D is possibly TRBD2 (6 bases). The germline V gene has CDR1 ENHRY and CDR2 SYGVKD. The CDR3 consists of 16 residues. The V gene lost 0 bases and the J gene lost 2 bases, with 11 bases spanning the gap. The CDR3 here is CAISESGGITYNEQFF. The CDR3 DNA reads as TGTGCCATCAGTGAGTCGGGAGGAATTACCTACAATGAGCAGTTCTTC.

The J gene is TRBJ2-1, the V gene TRBV9, with 8 nucleotides matching TRBD2. The V and J ends lost 0 bases and 4 bases, in that order; junction bases with no gene match: 3. Germline CDR1 is SGDLS and CDR2 is YYNGEE. This CDR3 has 15 amino acids. CDR3 sequence reads: CASSVAGGTYNEQFF. CDR3 sequence (DNA): TGTGCCAGCAGCGTAGCGGGGGGGACATACAATGAGCAGTTCTTC. Filled out from reference TRBV9 and TRBJ2-1, the complete variable domain reads DSGVTQTPKHLITATGQRVTLRCSPRSGDLSVYWYQQSLDQGLQFLIQYYNGEERAKGNILERFSAQQFPDLHSELNLSSLELGDSALYFCASSVAGGTYNEQFFGPGTRLTVL.

The V call is TRBV7-2, the J call TRBJ2-1, with 8 nucleotides matching TRBD2. V dropped 4 bases and J dropped 9; count of bases not matched to a gene: 8. The CDR3 has 14 amino acids. Germline V lookup: CDR1 SGHTA, CDR2 FQGNSA. CDR3 nucleotides: TGTGCCAGCAGCTATATAGCGGGGTCGATTGAGCAGTTCTTC. Protein product: CASSYIAGSIEQFF.

The CDR3 bases are TGCAGCGTTGTCGGGGGGGGCACTGAAGCTTTCTTT. Translating it yields CSVVGGGTEAFF. The chain links TRBV29-1 to TRBJ1-1; D might be TRBD1 (5 bases). CDR3 length: 12 amino acids. Trimming pared 4 bases from V and 4 bases from J, leaving 10 bases between. Germline loops: CDR1 SQVTM, CDR2 ANQGSEA.

V gene TRBV4-3 combines with J gene TRBJ1-2; D unclear. There are 14 residues in the CDR3. Germline values: CDR1 LGHNA, CDR2 YSLEER. V was cut by 0 bases and J by 1 base, with 6 bases left in between. The CDR3 is CASSQDRGNYGYTF. For the CDR3, the DNA is TGCGCCAGCAGCCAAGATCGGGGTAACTATGGCTACACCTTC.

CDR3 DNA sequence: TGTGCCAGCAGCTCTGTGGGAGGGTACGAGCAGTACTTC. Residues: CASSSVGGYEQYF. The gene calls are TRBV5-5 and TRBJ2-7; 7 bases are a match to TRBD2. Per the germline V gene, CDR1 is SGHKS and CDR2 is YYEKEE (reference sequence). V trimming: 3 bases; J trimming: 4 bases; junction bases outside the gene matches: 4. The CDR3 is 13 residues long.

This sequence joins TRBV19 and TRBJ1-1, with 7 bases matching TRBD1. This CDR3 comprises 13 residues. Losses at the gene ends were 10 bases for V and 1 base for J; bases not matched to a gene: 6. The germline V gene has CDR1 LNHDA and CDR2 SQIVND (reference sequence). In DNA, the CDR3 is TGTGCCACCAGTTGGACAGGGAACACTGAAGCTTTCTTT. Translating gives CATSWTGNTEAFF.

The J gene is TRBJ2-7, the V gene TRBV4-1; a weak D match, TRBD1 (6 bases). CDR1 and CDR2 (germline): MGHRA, YSYEKL. This CDR3 contains 15 residues. Trimming removed 5 bases from V and 0 bases from J, with 14 bases in between. CDR3 region: CASSENGQPSYEQYF. In nucleotides, the CDR3 is TGCGCCAGCAGCGAGAACGGACAGCCCTCCTACGAGCAGTACTTC.

This clone has only a few counts. The chain couples TRBV29-1 to TRBJ2-3; 7 bases match TRBD2. This CDR3 spans 16 amino acids. The V and J ends lost 0 bases and 1 base, in that order; junction bases with no gene match: 7. The V gene's germline CDR1 is SQVTM and CDR2 ANQGSEA. The CDR3: CSVEDRGLPGTDTQYF. The CDR3 DNA sequence: TGCAGCGTTGAAGACCGGGGACTACCGGGCACAGATACGCAGTATTTT.

V usage is TRBV5-4 and J usage is TRBJ2-1; D gene ambiguous. There are 14 residues in the CDR3. In germline, CDR1 is SGHNT, CDR2 YYREEE (reference sequence). Trimming shortened V by 1 base and J by 8 bases, and 13 bases separated the two germline ends. CDR3 sequence reads: CASSLSLVFDEQFF. The CDR3 DNA reads TGTGCCAGCAGCTTGAGTCTAGTTTTCGATGAGCAGTTCTTC.

CDR3 amino acids: CASKPTGNDRVYEQYF. In DNA form, the CDR3 reads TGTGCCAGCAAACCAACCGGCAACGACAGAGTCTACGAGCAGTACTTC. The chain links TRBV27 to TRBJ2-7; D may be TRBD1 (5 bases). Germline loops: CDR1 MNHEY, CDR2 SMNVEV (reference sequence). The CDR3 spans 16 residues. Deletions cut 7 bases from V and 3 bases from J, with 22 bases between.

The chain recombines TRBV11-3 with TRBJ2-1; TRBD2 matches 8 bases. V lost 5 bases to trimming and J lost 7 bases; unmatched junction nucleotides: 10. The CDR3 is 15 residues long. Germline CDR1 reads SGHNT; CDR2 reads YENEEA. The CDR3 loop is CASSVQGREGNEQFF. CDR3 nucleotide sequence: TGTGCCAGCAGCGTTCAGGGACGGGAGGGGAATGAGCAGTTCTTC.

CDR3 nucleotides: TGTGCCAGCAGCCTTCGGGTGAACACTGAAGCTTTCTTT. Its protein product is CASSLRVNTEAFF. The rearrangement links TRBV9 to TRBJ1-1; D remains unclear. The CDR3 is made up of 13 amino acids. Germline-derived CDR1 and CDR2 are SGDLS and YYNGEE. The V end was cut by 4 bases, the J end by 0 bases, with 7 bases between.

This chain connects TRBV2 to TRBJ2-3, with 9 bases identical to TRBD2. The junction had 12 bases not matched to a gene; V was cut back by 6 bases and J by 5 bases. Per the germline V gene, CDR1 is SNHLY and CDR2 is FYNNEI. The CDR3 runs to 16 residues. The CDR3 DNA is TGTGCCAGCAGGGATTTTGGGGATAGCGGGAGAGATACGCAGTATTTT. It is translated as CASRDFGDSGRDTQYF.